The clone carrying this T cell receptor beta chain was picked up one time. The junction had 13 bases not matched to a gene; V was cut back by 4 bases and J by 7 bases. The CDR3 totals 15 residues. Germline CDR1 and CDR2: SGHRS and YFSETQ. This sample was included in a study of human T cells and chemical hapten exposure. For the study at large: Readings were taken at 6 days from patch tests that had applied 0.01% DPC to the upper back. Mostly female patients had alopecia areata, totalis or universalis.

Individual cDNA molecules (in the library) carried attached unique molecular identifiers. MiXCR was run by TCRdb on the RACE reads, yielding one entry per CDR3 protein. The repertoire holds around 120,000 distinct CDR3 sequences, roughly an eighth seen once, with 0.92% in the top ten. Time point denoted: patch test 1, 2 weeks after DPC sensitization. Treatment described: therapeutic diphenylcyclopropenone sensitization with weekly scalp DPC. Prior to application of each patch test, blood was drawn. The clonotype was recovered from a man between 18 and 35 years old with alopecia areata. Some clones in this sample may be carry-over from other donors' samples. The gene calls are TRBV5-1 and TRBJ1-2, with TRBD1 matching 7 bases. Material: whole blood, obtained in connection with sensitization to the hapten diphenylcyclopropenone (DPC). CDR3 protein: CASSLSTPQGGGYTF. Here the CDR3 DNA reads TGCGCCAGCAGCCTCTCTACCCCCCAGGGGGGTGGCTACACCTTC.